These T cell receptor beta chains were read from a single sample in a study of blood T cell repertoires in COVID-19. Method: immunoSEQ multiplex PCR; TCRdb's copy keeps in-frame clones and lacks some. The data contain about 480,000 clones, roughly nine tenths of them singletons. Sequenced input: peripheral blood. Receptor source: a young man with COVID-19, enrolled during active disease. The CDR3 runs from the conserved cysteine through the conserved F or W. Each record gives: D gene, clone size, V gene, J gene, CDR3 protein, CDR3 DNA. A D gene is named only where the DNA matches it firmly. A clone size is listed for some rows: how often the clone was seen (once, few, many), or a class if it is expanded.

NA	NA	TRBV6-1	TRBJ1-1	CASSEAGGRSAFF	TGTGCCAGCAGTGAAGCTGGGGGCAGAAGCGCTTTCTTT
NA	NA	TRBV10-3	TRBJ1-1	CAISDPGLVGEAFF	TGTGCCATCAGTGACCCAGGGCTGGTGGGTGAAGCTTTCTTT
TRBD1	few	TRBV27	TRBJ2-2	CASSSRTGNTGELFF	TGTGCCAGCAGTTCTAGGACAGGGAACACCGGGGAGCTGTTTTTT
NA	NA	TRBV3-1/TRBV3-2	TRBJ1-1	CASSHTGSRYEAFF	TGTGCCAGCAGCCACACAGGGTCAAGATACGAAGCTTTCTTT
NA	NA	TRBV6-5	TRBJ2-1	CAFRDYNEQFF	TGTGCCTTCCGGGACTACAATGAGCAGTTCTTC
NA	NA	TRBV6-1	TRBJ2-7	CASSEARGTYEQYF	TGTGCCAGCAGTGAAGCGCGGGGTACCTACGAGCAGTACTTC
NA	NA	TRBV2	TRBJ2-5	CASSDRARETQYF	TGTGCCAGCAGTGACAGGGCAAGAGAGACCCAGTACTTC
NA	NA	TRBV6-2/TRBV6-3	TRBJ2-7	CASSPGRYEQYF	TGTGCCAGCAGCCCGGGGCGCTACGAGCAGTACTTC
TRBD1	NA	TRBV11-2	TRBJ1-2	CASSLNQGDGYTF	TGTGCCAGCAGCTTAAATCAGGGGGACGGCTACACCTTC
NA	few	TRBV20-1	TRBJ1-3	CSATGGNTIYF	TGCAGTGCTACGGGGGGAAACACCATATATTTT
NA	NA	TRBV3-1/TRBV3-2	TRBJ1-4	CASSLQGTNEKLFF	TGTGCCAGCAGTCTGCAGGGGACTAATGAAAAACTGTTTTTT
TRBD2	NA	TRBV2	TRBJ2-1	CASSVTSGKIF	TGTGCCAGCAGCGTAACTAGCGGGAAGATCTTC
TRBD1	once	TRBV10-2	TRBJ1-2	CASTPLDRAGGYTF	TGCGCCAGCACACCCTTAGACAGGGCGGGTGGCTACACCTTC
TRBD1	NA	TRBV18	TRBJ2-1	CASSPRTGDYNEQFF	TGTGCCAGCTCGCCCAGGACAGGGGATTACAATGAGCAGTTCTTC
TRBD2	NA	TRBV11-2	TRBJ2-1	CASSYKNKREGYNEQFF	TGTGCCAGCAGCTACAAAAATAAGCGGGAGGGTTACAATGAGCAGTTCTTC
TRBD2	NA	TRBV6-1	TRBJ2-3	CASSEAGGRTDTQYF	TGTGCCAGCAGTGAAGCGGGCGGGAGAACAGATACGCAGTATTTT
NA	NA	TRBV4-2	TRBJ1-5	CASSQDLNQPQHF	TGTGCCAGCAGCCAAGATCTAAATCAGCCCCAGCATTTT
NA	NA	TRBV2	TRBJ2-2	CASSPIQANTGELFF	TGTGCCAGCAGCCCAATACAGGCGAACACCGGGGAGCTGTTTTTT
NA	NA	TRBV6-1	TRBJ1-1	CASSEVGGNTEAFF	TGTGCCAGCAGTGAAGTAGGGGGGAACACTGAAGCTTTCTTT
NA	NA	TRBV9	TRBJ2-3	CASSVGTGIADTQYF	TGTGCCAGCAGCGTAGGTACGGGGATCGCAGATACGCAGTATTTT
NA	NA	TRBV30	TRBJ1-1	CAWSSGPMNTEAFF	TGTGCCTGGAGTTCAGGGCCCATGAACACTGAAGCTTTCTTT
TRBD1	NA	TRBV23-1	TRBJ1-1	CASSLRTGWNTEAFF	TGCGCCAGCAGTCTGAGGACAGGTTGGAACACTGAAGCTTTCTTT
TRBD2	NA	TRBV4-1	TRBJ2-2	CASSHGGSGATGELFF	TGCGCCAGCAGCCACGGGGGTAGCGGGGCGACCGGGGAGCTGTTTTTT
TRBD2	NA	TRBV7-2	TRBJ2-1	CASSFDGLAGYNEQFF	TGTGCCAGCAGCTTCGATGGACTAGCGGGGTACAATGAGCAGTTCTTC
TRBD2	NA	TRBV6-1	TRBJ2-7	CASSEGLAGGTGSYEQYF	TGTGCCAGCAGTGAGGGACTAGCGGGTGGGACTGGTTCCTACGAGCAGTACTTC
NA	NA	TRBV19	TRBJ1-3	CASSMFGSSGNTIYF	TGTGCCAGTAGTATGTTTGGCAGTTCTGGAAACACCATATATTTT
NA	NA	TRBV18	TRBJ1-4	CASSPSEFNEKLFF	TGTGCCAGCTCACCATCGGAGTTTAATGAAAAACTGTTTTTT
NA	NA	TRBV5-4	TRBJ2-2	CASSLPNGLGGELFF	TGTGCCAGCAGCTTGCCTAACGGCCTGGGAGGAGAGCTGTTTTTT
TRBD2	NA	TRBV5-1	TRBJ2-3	CASSSAGTIDTQYF	TGCGCCAGCAGCTCAGCGGGAACGATAGATACGCAGTATTTT
NA	NA	TRBV18	TRBJ2-5	CASSAGEQETQYF	TGTGCCAGCTCAGCCGGGGAGCAAGAGACCCAGTACTTC
NA	NA	TRBV27	TRBJ2-7	CASSLQGRGGLNSYEQYF	TGTGCCAGCAGTTTACAGGGGCGAGGGGGACTAAACTCCTACGAGCAGTACTTC
TRBD2	NA	TRBV4-1	TRBJ2-2	CASSRSLAETGELFF	TGCGCCAGCAGCCGATCCCTAGCGGAAACCGGGGAGCTGTTTTTT
TRBD2	NA	TRBV19	TRBJ2-7	CASGASGTYEQYF	TGTGCCAGTGGGGCTAGCGGGACTTACGAGCAGTACTTC
TRBD2	NA	TRBV19	TRBJ2-3	CASSRRTSTLTTDTQYF	TGTGCCAGTAGTAGGCGGACTAGCACCCTAACCACAGATACGCAGTATTTT
NA	NA	TRBV6-5	TRBJ2-2	CASTQLAPGGELFF	TGTGCCAGCACCCAACTAGCTCCAGGCGGGGAGCTGTTTTTT
NA	NA	TRBV2	TRBJ2-7	CAILLPGRNTYEQYF	TGTGCCATCCTCCTCCCAGGGCGGAATACCTACGAGCAGTACTTC
NA	NA	TRBV4-1	TRBJ1-1	CASSQALRNTEAFF	TGCGCCAGCAGCCAGGCCCTCAGGAACACTGAAGCTTTCTTT
NA	NA	TRBV19	TRBJ1-1	CASSNQVANTEAFF	TGTGCCAGTAGTAATCAGGTCGCAAACACTGAAGCTTTCTTT
NA	NA	TRBV19	TRBJ1-5	CASRGTGTAQHF	TGTGCCAGTAGAGGAACAGGTACAGCCCAGCATTTT
TRBD1	few	TRBV9	TRBJ2-5	CASSVDRGETQYF	TGTGCCAGCAGCGTCGACAGGGGTGAGACCCAGTACTTC
NA	NA	TRBV19	TRBJ1-6	CASSIAQDNSPLHF	TGTGCCAGTAGTATAGCACAGGATAATTCACCCCTCCACTTT
NA	NA	TRBV19	TRBJ2-5	CASSIDLGGPMETQYF	TGTGCCAGTAGTATAGATCTGGGGGGGCCGATGGAGACCCAGTACTTC
NA	NA	TRBV11-2	TRBJ2-6	CASSPHSGANVLTF	TGTGCCAGCAGCCCCCACTCTGGGGCCAACGTCCTGACTTTC
NA	NA	TRBV27	TRBJ1-2	CASSLNSGSKRNF	TGTGCCAGCAGTCTAAACTCCGGGAGTAAGAGGAACTTC
TRBD1	NA	TRBV4-1	TRBJ1-2	CASSLEKDRGEGYTF	TGCGCCAGCAGCCTGGAAAAGGACAGGGGGGAAGGCTACACCTTC
TRBD1	NA	TRBV10-2	TRBJ1-2	CASSPGQTNGYTF	TGCGCCAGCAGCCCGGGACAGACGAATGGCTACACCTTC
TRBD1	NA	TRBV30	TRBJ1-5	CAWSGQGNQPQHF	TGTGCCTGGAGTGGACAGGGGAATCAGCCCCAGCATTTT
NA	few	TRBV6-6	TRBJ1-6	CASSFGSGGSPLHF	TGTGCCAGCAGTTTTGGCAGCGGGGGTTCACCCCTCCACTTT
TRBD2	many	TRBV14	TRBJ2-5	CASSQGLLAGEGETQYF	TGTGCCAGCAGCCAAGGCCTACTAGCGGGAGAGGGGGAGACCCAGTACTTC
NA	NA	TRBV7-9	TRBJ1-4	CASSAGLGKLFF	TGTGCCAGCAGTGCAGGGTTGGGAAAACTGTTTTTT
TRBD1	NA	TRBV5-4	TRBJ1-2	CASSPGQGNYGYTF	TGTGCCAGCAGCCCGGGACAGGGTAACTATGGCTACACCTTC
NA	NA	TRBV2	TRBJ2-3	CASIEGIGGTDTQYF	TGTGCCAGCATTGAAGGTATAGGGGGCACAGATACGCAGTATTTT
NA	NA	TRBV20-1	TRBJ2-5	CSANSQETQYF	TGCAGTGCCAACAGTCAAGAGACCCAGTACTTC
NA	once	TRBV11-3	TRBJ2-7	CASSLGAGGEQYF	TGTGCCAGCAGCTTAGGGGCCGGGGGCGAGCAGTACTTC